The next 27 T cell receptor beta chains were all read from a single sample in a study of T cell changes during pregnancy in multiple sclerosis. The data were produced by immunoSEQ multiplex PCR, yet TCRdb's version contains in-frame clones alone and is incomplete. The sample lists over 60,000 clones; 96% were seen once. Here the sequenced sample was CD8+ T cells from peripheral blood mononuclear cells, taken after pregnancy. These receptors all stem from a female donor with multiple sclerosis, enrolled in a pregnancy study.

This chain connects TRBV28 to TRBJ2-3; 9 bases agree with TRBD2. Germline V lookup: CDR1 MDHEN, CDR2 SYDVKM. Trimming took 2 bases from V and 2 from J; bases not matched to a gene: 2. CDR3 length equals 15 residues. This CDR3 is CASSLAGGFTDTQYF. CDR3 nucleotides: TGTGCCAGCAGTTTAGCGGGAGGGTTCACAGATACGCAGTATTTT.

The chain joins TRBV15 to TRBJ2-5; D is unclear. Trimming removed 4 bases from V and 1 base from J, with 7 bases in between. The CDR3 covers 13 residues. Germline V gene lookup returns CDR1 LNHNV and CDR2 YYDKDF (reference sequence). The CDR3 loop reads CATSISSQETQYF. The CDR3 DNA reads TGTGCCACCAGCATCTCCTCCCAAGAGACCCAGTACTTC. The variable domain in full, completed from reference TRBV15 and TRBJ2-5, reads DAMVIQNPRYQVTQFGKPVTLSCSQTLNHNVMYWYQQKSSQAPKLLFHYYDKDFNNEADTPDNFQSRRPNTSFCFLDIRSPGLGDTAMYLCATSISSQETQYFGPGTRLLVL.

This chain links TRBV5-4 with TRBJ2-7; TRBD2 aligns across 10 bases. Germline loops: CDR1 SGHNT, CDR2 YYREEE (reference sequence). Trimming at V came to 3 bases and at J to 2 bases, leaving 8 bases not matched to a gene. This CDR3 is 16 amino acids long. The CDR3 DNA is TGTGCCAGCAGCTCGACCCTAGCGGGAGTGACCTACGAGCAGTACTTC. It yields the protein CASSSTLAGVTYEQYF. The variable domain in full, with the rest retrieved from reference TRBV5-4 and TRBJ2-7, is ETGVTQSPTHLIKTRGQQVTLRCSSQSGHNTVSWYQQALGQGPQFIFQYYREEENGRGNFPPRFSGLQFPNYSSELNVNALELDDSALYLCASSSTLAGVTYEQYFGPGTRLTVT.

V usage is TRBV28 and J usage is TRBJ2-2; 7 bases are a match to TRBD2. V lost 3 bases, J lost 5 bases, and 6 bases stayed unmatched. CDR3 length: 15 amino acids. Germline V CDR1 and CDR2: MDHEN, SYDVKM. CDR3 region: CASSFLAATTGELFF. CDR3 nucleotides: TGTGCCAGCAGTTTTCTAGCGGCAACGACCGGGGAGCTGTTTTTT.

The chain joins TRBV10-3 to TRBJ2-7; the match to TRBD2 covers 8 bases. The CDR3 is 14 residues long. The V segment lost 2 bases and the J segment 5 bases; nucleotides outside the gene matches: 5. Germline V gene data show CDR1 as ENHRY and CDR2 as SYGVKD. CDR3 DNA: TGTGCCATCAGTGAGGCCGGGACTAGGAACGAGCAGTACTTC. Its translation is CAISEAGTRNEQYF.

The chain couples TRBV5-1 to TRBJ1-4, with 7 bases that match TRBD1. Per the germline V gene, CDR1 is SGHRS and CDR2 is YFSETQ. V lost 0 bases to trimming and J lost 5 bases; unmatched junction nucleotides: 4. The CDR3 has 15 amino acids. CDR3 sequence (DNA): TGCGCCAGCAGCTTGGAGGGACAGCTAAATGAAAAACTGTTTTTT. Its protein product is CASSLEGQLNEKLFF.

In its sample, this clone was seen once. J is TRBJ2-7 and V is TRBV19, with 7 bases that match TRBD2. The CDR3 length is 13 residues. The trim removed 3 bases at V and 7 bases at J, leaving 6 bases unmatched. Germline V gene lookup returns CDR1 LNHDA and CDR2 SQIVND (reference sequence). The CDR3 sequence: CASSMSGKREQYF. The CDR3 DNA is TGTGCCAGTAGTATGAGCGGGAAACGGGAGCAGTACTTC. The full variable domain, with the rest looked up from reference TRBV19 and TRBJ2-7, is DGGITQSPKYLFRKEGQNVTLSCEQNLNHDAMYWYRQDPGQGLRLIYYSQIVNDFQKGDIAEGYSVSREKKESFPLTVTSAQKNPTAFYLCASSMSGKREQYFGPGTRLTVT.

The gene calls are TRBV14 and TRBJ2-5, with D tentatively TRBD1 (5 bases). The CDR3 runs to 14 residues. V shed 5 bases and J shed 4 bases, with 14 bases lying between them. Germline V gives CDR1 SGHDN, CDR2 FVKESK. The CDR3 bases are TGTGCCAGCAGCAACCTACCGCAGGGAGAGACCCAGTACTTC. This translates into CASSNLPQGETQYF.

The chain recombines TRBV18 with TRBJ2-5, with D unclear. Judging by the DNA end, TRBJ2-7 fits better; the J call may be wrong. This CDR3 contains 13 residues. Germline V gene lookup returns CDR1 KGHSH and CDR2 LQKENI. The chain's CDR3 is CASSPLSRYEQYF. The CDR3, as DNA: TGTGCCAGCTCACCGCTCTCCAGGTACGAGCAGTACTTC.

This clone was recorded only once. The chain is built from TRBV27 and TRBJ2-1, with D tentatively TRBD2 (5 bases). V was pared by 2 bases and J by 4 bases, with 12 bases between. In germline, CDR1 is MNHEY, CDR2 SMNVEV (reference sequence). The CDR3 contains 15 residues. CDR3 nucleotides: TGTGCCAGCAGTTTAGGGGTGGGCGGGTACAATGAGCAGTTCTTC. This encodes CASSLGVGGYNEQFF.

The CDR3 spells CASGLEGYF. The CDR3 region has the DNA TGTGCCAGCGGATTAGAGGGGTACTTC. This chain links TRBV2 with TRBJ2-7; TRBD2 might be the D (5 bases). This CDR3 comprises 9 residues. V was pared by 8 bases and J by 12 bases, with 11 bases between. Per the germline V gene, CDR1 is SNHLY and CDR2 is FYNNEI.

On this clone: Germline and junction disagree at one end, which may indicate a read error. This chain connects TRBV7-7 to TRBJ2-1; TRBD2 aligns across 12 bases. There are 16 residues in the CDR3. Germline V gene lookup returns CDR1 SSHAT and CDR2 FNYEAQ (reference sequence). CDR3 region: CASSLGLAGGPNEQFF. The CDR3 DNA reads TGTGCTAGCAGCTTAGGTCTAGCGGGAGGGCCGAATGAGCAGTTCTTC.

The rearrangement joins TRBV27 to TRBJ1-1; 8 bases line up with TRBD1. Germline CDR1 MNHEY, CDR2 SMNVEV (reference sequence). The CDR3 sequence is 14 residues long. The V segment lost 6 bases and the J segment 0 bases; nucleotides outside the gene matches: 3. The CDR3 is CASSLDRVNTEAFF. Here the CDR3 DNA reads TGTGCCAGCAGCCTGGACAGGGTGAACACTGAAGCTTTCTTT.

This rearrangement joins TRBV19 to TRBJ2-2, with a weak D call TRBD1 (5 bases). Germline V gene sequence: CDR1 LNHDA, CDR2 SQIVND (reference sequence). The CDR3 is made up of 13 amino acids. Trimming stripped 6 bases from V and 5 bases from J, with 10 bases between. CDR3 nucleotide sequence: TGTGCCAGTAGGCAGGGTTGGACCGGGGAGCTGTTTTTT. It translates to CASRQGWTGELFF.

The V gene is TRBV2, the J gene TRBJ1-6, with D maybe TRBD1 (5 bases). The CDR3 extends over 16 amino acids. Germline lookup yields CDR1 SNHLY and CDR2 FYNNEI. Deletions cut 5 bases from V and 6 bases from J, with 17 bases between. The CDR3 sequence: CASSPTTPDSNSPLHF. Written as DNA, the CDR3 is TGTGCCAGCAGTCCTACCACTCCCGACAGTAATTCACCCCTCCACTTT.

The gene calls are TRBV7-9 and TRBJ1-2; D unclear. V lost 9 bases and J lost 8, with 28 bases in between. The CDR3 totals 16 residues. Germline CDR1 is SEHNR and CDR2 is FQNEAQ (reference sequence). In nucleotides, the CDR3 is TGTGCCAGTGTTGGGTCAGCCGGGTCATCAAGCAAAGGCTACACCTTC. Protein sequence: CASVGSAGSSSKGYTF. The full variable domain, rest sourced from reference TRBV7-9 and TRBJ1-2, is DTGVSQNPRHKITKRGQNVTFRCDPISEHNRLYWYRQTLGQGPEFLTYFQNEAQLEKSRLLSDRFSAERPKGSFSTLEIQRTEQGDSAMYLCASVGSAGSSSKGYTFGSGTRLTVV.

CDR3 in amino acids: CASSLLTSGTYEQYF. The CDR3 DNA follows: TGTGCCAGCAGTTTATTGACCAGCGGGACATACGAGCAGTACTTC. The chain employs TRBV28 and TRBJ2-7, with D possibly TRBD2 on 7 matching bases. Germline V gene data show CDR1 as MDHEN and CDR2 as SYDVKM. Trimming took 1 base from V and 4 from J, leaving 14 bases between them. The CDR3 totals 15 residues. The full variable domain, with the rest looked up from reference TRBV28 and TRBJ2-7, is DVKVTQSSRYLVKRTGEKVFLECVQDMDHENMFWYRQDPGLGLRLIYFSYDVKMKEKGDIPEGYSVSREKKERFSLILESASTNQTSMYLCASSLLTSGTYEQYFGPGTRLTVT.

CDR3 in DNA: TGTGCCAGCAGCCCCGGACAGGGAGTAGGGACCCAGTACTTC. It is translated as CASSPGQGVGTQYF. V usage is TRBV7-9 and J usage is TRBJ2-5; 8 nucleotides match TRBD1. V gave up 5 bases and J gave up 7 bases; unmatched junction bases: 9. Germline loops: CDR1 SEHNR, CDR2 FQNEAQ (reference sequence). The CDR3 runs 14 residues.

The V and J genes are TRBV28 and TRBJ2-1; 7 bases are a match to TRBD1. Germline values: CDR1 MDHEN, CDR2 SYDVKM. Trimming at V came to 5 bases and at J to 8 bases, leaving 9 bases not matched to a gene. The CDR3 runs 14 residues. The CDR3 reads CASSDTTGADEQFF. In DNA, the CDR3 is TGTGCCAGCAGTGACACTACAGGGGCCGATGAGCAGTTCTTC.

The chain uses TRBV6-6 and TRBJ2-7; 10 bases agree with TRBD1. CDR3 length equals 14 residues. Germline V gene sequence: CDR1 MNHNY, CDR2 SVGAGI (reference sequence). The junction had 3 bases not matched to a gene; V was cut back by 5 bases and J by 2 bases. DNA of the CDR3: TGTGCCAGCAGTACCGGACAGGGGGCCTACGAGCAGTACTTC. This encodes CASSTGQGAYEQYF.

This chain connects TRBV7-6 to TRBJ2-1; 8 bases match TRBD2. The CDR3 spans 12 residues. Germline CDR1 SGHVS, CDR2 FNYEAQ. V shed 4 bases and J 10 bases; nucleotides not matched to a gene: 3. The CDR3 reads CASSWAGGEQFF. In DNA, the CDR3 is TGTGCCAGCAGCTGGGCGGGGGGCGAGCAGTTCTTC.

J is TRBJ2-1 and V is TRBV21-1; the D call in the table, TRBD2, was not verified against the DNA. TRBV21-1 has pseudogene status. The CDR3 loop spans 20 amino acids. The CDR3 is CASSKGKGLGLAGEDNEQFF. The CDR3 DNA follows: TGTGCCAGCAGCAAAGGGAAAGGGTTGGGACTAGCGGGAGAGGACAATGAGCAGTTCTTC.

V and J are TRBV2 and TRBJ2-7, with D tentatively TRBD1 (5 bases). CDR1 and CDR2 from the germline V gene are SNHLY and FYNNEI. The CDR3 has 16 amino acids. Trimming pared 0 bases from V and 3 bases from J, leaving 15 bases between. The DNA of the CDR3 is TGTGCCAGCAGTGAAGCAATTGGACATACTATCTACGAGCAGTACTTC. Encoded protein: CASSEAIGHTIYEQYF.

The V call is TRBV5-1, the J call TRBJ1-4; D possibly corresponds to TRBD1 (6 bases). The CDR3 length is 16 residues. Germline CDR1 and CDR2: SGHRS and YFSETQ. Trimming removed 4 bases from V and 3 bases from J, with 16 bases in between. Here the CDR3 DNA reads TGCGCCAGCAGCCTACAGGGTACGAGTTCTAATGAAAAACTGTTTTTT. Encoded protein: CASSLQGTSSNEKLFF.

J is TRBJ1-4 and V is TRBV19, with a possible D match to TRBD1 (6 bases). Germline CDR1 LNHDA, CDR2 SQIVND (reference sequence). This CDR3 is built from 17 residues. V gave up 1 base and J gave up 2 bases, with 14 bases separating them. The CDR3 coding sequence is TGTGCCAGTAGTATAGTCGGCAGGGGCGGCACTAATGAAAAACTGTTTTTT. Amino acid sequence: CASSIVGRGGTNEKLFF.

This chain links TRBV7-6 with TRBJ2-1; D may be TRBD2 (6 bases). The V end was cut by 5 bases, the J end by 10 bases, with 12 bases between. From germline, CDR1 is SGHVS and CDR2 FNYEAQ. The CDR3 is 12 amino acids. The CDR3 loop reads CASSRSGMEQFF. CDR3 DNA: TGTGCCAGCAGCCGTAGCGGAATGGAGCAGTTCTTC.

V is TRBV5-1 and J is TRBJ2-3; the match to TRBD1 covers 7 bases. V was pared by 4 bases and J by 5 bases, with 10 bases of the junction left unmatched. The CDR3 consists of 15 residues. Germline CDR1 reads SGHRS; CDR2 reads YFSETQ. CDR3 sequence (DNA): TGCGCCAGCAGCGTAAGAAAGGGGGCGAAAGATACGCAGTATTTT. It is translated as CASSVRKGAKDTQYF.